This T cell receptor beta chain was sequenced for a study of human T cells and chemical hapten exposure. Findings of the study overall: The number of TCRs above 1 in 1000 frequency did not change after DPC sensitization.

Unmatched junction bases numbered 11, after V lost 5 bases and J lost 5 bases. Germline CDR1 and CDR2: SGHAT and FQNNGV. This CDR3 region has 15 residues. TCRdb itself ran the 5' RACE reads through MiXCR, one entry per CDR3 protein. The sample yields fewer than 150,000 distinct CDR3 sequences, more than 15% seen once. The template was total RNA from unfractionated whole blood. As concerns this clonotype: The target antigen is unknown.

The chain joins TRBV11-2 to TRBJ2-7; 8 nucleotides line up with TRBD2. The clonotype originates from a human donor in good health. As DNA, the CDR3 is TGTGCCAGCAGCCCAATAGCGGGACCTAAGAACGAGCAGTACTTC. The encoded protein is CASSPIAGPKNEQYF.